These 19 T cell receptor beta chains share one sample of origin, sequenced in a study of PD-1 blockade in classical Hodgkin lymphoma. The time point: cycle 4 day 1 (C4D1), after 6 weeks of nivolumab. Each and every patient relapsed after autologous stem cell transplantation, and patients got differing brentuximab vedotin exposure. Using magnetic negative selection, the CD4+ T cells were separated out of thawed PBMCs. Method: immunoSEQ multiplex PCR; TCRdb's copy keeps in-frame clones and lacks some. The data hold tens of thousands of clones, with roughly 86% observed a single time. Sequencing used CD4+ T cells from blood, obtained before the fourth cycle of nivolumab. The receptors come from a human donor with classical Hodgkin lymphoma.

CDR3 protein: CASSSPLGYEQYF. The CDR3 region has the DNA TGTGCCAGCAGCTCGCCCTTGGGTTACGAGCAGTACTTC. The chain uses TRBV5-6 and TRBJ2-7; the D is unclear. Deletions cut 3 bases from V and 4 bases from J, with 11 bases between. This CDR3 has 13 residues. In germline, CDR1 is SGHDT, CDR2 YYEEEE.

The chain links TRBV11-2 to TRBJ2-1; TRBD2 matches at 8 bases. V lost 1 base and J lost 4; bases outside the gene matches: 3. The CDR3 consists of 15 residues. Looked up from germline, CDR1 is SGHAT and CDR2 is FQNNGV. Here the CDR3 DNA reads TGTGCCAGCAGCTTAGGCCCTAGCGGGTACAATGAGCAGTTCTTC. Translation gives CASSLGPSGYNEQFF.

The rearrangement joins TRBV2 to TRBJ2-3; weak D call: TRBD2 (5 bases). The CDR3 runs to 15 residues. Per germline, CDR1 SNHLY and CDR2 FYNNEI. V was cut by 7 bases and J by 1 base, with 15 bases left in between. The CDR3 nucleotides are TGTGCCAGCAAGGACTTTCCTAGGGGCACAGATACGCAGTATTTT. Translating it yields CASKDFPRGTDTQYF.

The chain couples TRBV7-2 to TRBJ2-1; 12 bases match TRBD2. This CDR3 has 14 amino acids. Germline lookup yields CDR1 SGHTA and CDR2 FQGNSA. With 4 bases clipped from V and 8 bases from J, the junction kept 3 bases outside the gene matches. The CDR3 DNA is TGTGCCAGCAGCTCGGGACTAGCGGGTCATGAGCAGTTCTTC. This translates into CASSSGLAGHEQFF.

A few counts support this clone. V usage is TRBV4-2 and J usage is TRBJ1-5; 8 positions agree with TRBD1. CDR1 LGHNA and CDR2 YNFKEQ come from the germline V gene. The CDR3 consists of 18 residues. J was trimmed by 1 base and V by 4 bases; bases with no gene match: 12. This CDR3 is CASSPQLGQGGSNQPQHF. Here the CDR3 DNA reads TGTGCCAGCAGCCCGCAACTAGGACAGGGAGGGAGCAATCAGCCCCAGCATTTT.

This clone was recorded only once. This chain connects TRBV7-2 to TRBJ2-5; no definite D call. This CDR3 is 12 amino acids long. V was cut by 3 bases and J by 5 bases, with 7 bases left in between. Germline V lookup: CDR1 SGHTA, CDR2 FQGNSA. CDR3 residues: CASSFGRETQYF. The CDR3 nucleotides are TGTGCCAGCAGCTTTGGACGTGAGACCCAGTACTTC.

The CDR3 spells CASSYSGTSGTYNEQFF. The CDR3 DNA follows: TGTGCCAGCAGCTACTCTGGGACTAGCGGGACTTACAATGAGCAGTTCTTC. The V call is TRBV11-2, the J call TRBJ2-1, with 13 bases matching TRBD2. CDR3 size: 17 residues. Germline CDR1 is SGHAT and CDR2 is FQNNGV. V was clipped by 4 bases and J by 4 bases; unmatched bases: 7. The full variable domain, in which reference TRBV11-2 and TRBJ2-1 provide the parts outside the CDR3, is EAGVAQSPRYKIIEKRQSVAFWCNPISGHATLYWYQQILGQGPKLLIQFQNNGVVDDSQLPKDRFSAERLKGVDSTLKIQPAKLEDSAVYLCASSYSGTSGTYNEQFFGPGTRLTVL.

The chain couples TRBV2 to TRBJ2-5; D may match TRBD1 or TRBD2 (5 bases each). CDR1 is SNHLY, CDR2 FYNNEI, per germline. V was shortened by 9 bases and J by 2 bases, with 19 bases between the two germline ends. This CDR3 is 15 amino acids long. The CDR3 protein is CARSPLGEAQETQYF. CDR3 nucleotide sequence: TGTGCCAGATCCCCCCTGGGGGAAGCTCAAGAGACCCAGTACTTC.

The V and J genes are TRBV1 and TRBJ2-4; the table's D call, TRBD2, has no DNA check behind it. TRBV1 is flagged as a pseudogene. The length of the CDR3 is 20 residues. The CDR3: CTSSQDRGLAGGPDKNIQYF. In DNA, the CDR3 is TGCACCAGCAGCCAAGATAGAGGACTAGCGGGAGGGCCAGACAAAAACATTCAGTACTTC.

The rearrangement joins TRBV19 to TRBJ2-1; 8 nucleotides align to TRBD2. The CDR3 runs 14 residues. With V trimmed by 7 bases and J by 1 base, 3 bases remained unmatched. Germline CDR1 is LNHDA and CDR2 is SQIVND (reference sequence). CDR3 DNA: TGTGCCAGTAAGGAGCGGGGGTCCTACAATGAGCAGTTCTTC. This sequence encodes CASKERGSYNEQFF.

This rearrangement joins TRBV18 to TRBJ2-3; tentatively, D is TRBD1 or TRBD2 (5 bases each). In germline, CDR1 is KGHSH, CDR2 LQKENI. The CDR3 length is 14 residues. The ends were cut back, 3 bases at V and 6 bases at J, with 13 bases in the middle. The CDR3 is CASSPGPWGDTQYF. CDR3 nucleotides: TGTGCCAGCTCACCCGGACCCTGGGGGGATACGCAGTATTTT.

This chain joins TRBV5-4 and TRBJ1-3; D call uncertain. Germline CDR1 SGHNT, CDR2 YYREEE (reference sequence). This CDR3 has 16 residues. V was trimmed by 0 bases and J by 0 bases, leaving 10 bases between them. CDR3 protein: CASSLGQSRSGNTIYF. CDR3 nucleotides: TGTGCCAGCAGCTTGGGGCAGAGCCGCTCTGGAAACACCATATATTTT. The whole variable domain, remainder taken from reference TRBV5-4 and TRBJ1-3, is ETGVTQSPTHLIKTRGQQVTLRCSSQSGHNTVSWYQQALGQGPQFIFQYYREEENGRGNFPPRFSGLQFPNYSSELNVNALELDDSALYLCASSLGQSRSGNTIYFGEGSWLTVV.

The V gene is TRBV6-1, the J gene TRBJ2-4; D tentatively fits TRBD1 or TRBD2 (5 bases each). The CDR3 length is 15 residues. The germline V gene encodes CDR1 MNHNS and CDR2 SASEGT. Trimming took off 7 bases at V and 0 bases at J, with 13 bases between the two ends. The CDR3 loop is CASTWGPLAKNIQYF. The CDR3 DNA reads TGTGCCAGCACTTGGGGACCACTAGCCAAAAACATTCAGTACTTC.

This chain links TRBV7-9 with TRBJ1-6, with TRBD1 as a possible D gene (5 bases). Trimming pared 2 bases from V and 10 bases from J, leaving 18 bases between. CDR3 length equals 16 residues. CDR1 SEHNR and CDR2 FQNEAQ come from the germline V gene (reference sequence). Here the CDR3 reads CASSLLRGRTPSPLHF. The CDR3 DNA is TGTGCCAGCAGCTTATTGAGGGGCAGAACTCCGTCACCCCTCCACTTT.

The gene calls are TRBV5-1 and TRBJ2-5, with 11 bases aligning to TRBD2. V lost 0 bases to trimming and J lost 2 bases; unmatched junction nucleotides: 15. CDR1 is SGHRS, CDR2 YFSETQ, per germline. The length of the CDR3 is 20 residues. This CDR3 is CASSLGTLAGDWVGQETQYF. CDR3 sequence (DNA): TGCGCCAGCAGCTTGGGAACACTAGCGGGAGATTGGGTTGGGCAAGAGACCCAGTACTTC.

This chain links TRBV18 with TRBJ2-3; 7 nucleotides line up with TRBD1. J gave up 6 bases and V 6 bases, and 18 bases lay outside the gene matches. The CDR3 loop spans 17 amino acids. From germline, CDR1 is KGHSH and CDR2 LQKENI. The CDR3 loop reads CASSRGTVRTSSDTQYF. As DNA, the CDR3 is TGTGCCAGCTCGCGAGGGACAGTCCGAACCTCGTCGGATACGCAGTATTTT.

The CDR3 nucleotides read TGTGCCAGCAGCTTATGGCGGGCGGACACAGATACGCAGTATTTT. It translates to CASSLWRADTDTQYF. The chain employs TRBV7-2 and TRBJ2-3; D might be TRBD2 (5 bases). V shed 2 bases and J shed 2 bases, with 11 bases lying between them. Germline V gene lookup returns CDR1 SGHTA and CDR2 FQGNSA. CDR3 length equals 15 residues.

In this sample, this clone turned up once. The chain combines TRBV5-4 with TRBJ2-3; no clear D. This CDR3 is built from 13 residues. Germline CDR1 SGHNT, CDR2 YYREEE (reference sequence). With 1 base removed from V and 2 bases from J, the gap between germline ends came to 5 bases. CDR3 sequence: CASSLYATDTQYF. The CDR3 nucleotides read TGTGCCAGCAGCTTGTATGCCACAGATACGCAGTATTTT. Using reference TRBV5-4 and TRBJ2-3 for the parts outside the CDR3, the full variable domain is ETGVTQSPTHLIKTRGQQVTLRCSSQSGHNTVSWYQQALGQGPQFIFQYYREEENGRGNFPPRFSGLQFPNYSSELNVNALELDDSALYLCASSLYATDTQYFGPGTRLTVL.

The chain employs TRBV5-1 and TRBJ2-2, with 12 nucleotides matching TRBD2. The germline V gene encodes CDR1 SGHRS and CDR2 YFSETQ. Trimming removed 3 bases from V and 7 bases from J; junction bases left unmatched: 7. This CDR3 comprises 16 residues. As DNA, the CDR3 is TGCGCCAGCAGCTCGAAGACTAGCGGGAGTGACGGGGAGCTGTTTTTT. It specifies CASSSKTSGSDGELFF.